A single TCR beta chain is shown here with its context. Its matching antigen is unknown. The sample belongs to a study of a mutant IDH1 vaccine in newly diagnosed glioma. For the study at large: The treated population exhibited a male proportion of about 62%, a female proportion of 37.5%, and a mean age of around 40 years.

Specified time point: week 35, safety follow-up. Topical imiquimod was applied with each vaccine dose, which held 300 ug of mutant IDH1 20-mer peptide. The CDR3 loop spans 16 amino acids. Germline CDR1 and CDR2: MNHEY and SVGAGI. V lost 2 bases to trimming and J lost 6 bases; unmatched junction nucleotides: 11. Profiled with immunoSEQ multiplex PCR; TCRdb holds only in-frame clones, not every one. This sample has about 56,000 clones, with approximately 87% found just once. This sequence originates from a man in his forties with glioma. The gene calls are TRBV6-5 and TRBJ2-3; 7 nucleotides match TRBD2. The source was PBMCs, collected from a glioma patient whose treatment included an IDH1 peptide vaccine. CDR3 bases: TGTGCCAGCAGTTACGATGGGGGAGGGCCCGGGGATACGCAGTATTTT. It codes for CASSYDGGGPGDTQYF.